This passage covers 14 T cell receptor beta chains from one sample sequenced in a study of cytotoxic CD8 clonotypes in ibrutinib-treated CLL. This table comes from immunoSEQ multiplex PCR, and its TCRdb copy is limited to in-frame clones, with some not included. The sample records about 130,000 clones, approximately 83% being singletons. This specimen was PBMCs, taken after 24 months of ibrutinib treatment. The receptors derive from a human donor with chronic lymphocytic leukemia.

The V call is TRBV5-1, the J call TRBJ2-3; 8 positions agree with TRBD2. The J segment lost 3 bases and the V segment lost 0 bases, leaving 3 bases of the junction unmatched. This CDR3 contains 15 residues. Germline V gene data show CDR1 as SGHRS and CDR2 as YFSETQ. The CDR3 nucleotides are TGCGCCAGCAGCTTGGAAGCGGGAGAGACAGATACGCAGTATTTT. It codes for CASSLEAGETDTQYF.

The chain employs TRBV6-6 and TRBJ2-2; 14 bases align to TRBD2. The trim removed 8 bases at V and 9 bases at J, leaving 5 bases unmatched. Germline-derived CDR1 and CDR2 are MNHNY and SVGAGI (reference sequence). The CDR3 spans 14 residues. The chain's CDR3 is CASRGLAGDRELFF. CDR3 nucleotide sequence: TGTGCCAGCCGGGGACTAGCGGGAGACCGGGAGCTGTTTTTT.

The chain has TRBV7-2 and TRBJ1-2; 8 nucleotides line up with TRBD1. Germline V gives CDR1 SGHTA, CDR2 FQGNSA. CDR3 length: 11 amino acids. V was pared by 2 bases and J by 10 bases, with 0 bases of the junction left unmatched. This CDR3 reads CASSLQGAYTF. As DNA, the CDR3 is TGTGCCAGCAGCTTACAGGGGGCCTACACCTTC.

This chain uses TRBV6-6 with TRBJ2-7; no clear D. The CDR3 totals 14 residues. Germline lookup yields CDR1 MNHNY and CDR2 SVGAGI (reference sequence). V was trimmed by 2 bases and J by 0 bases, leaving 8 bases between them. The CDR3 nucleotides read TGTGCCAGCAGTTACCCTGAAGACTCCTACGAGCAGTACTTC. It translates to CASSYPEDSYEQYF.

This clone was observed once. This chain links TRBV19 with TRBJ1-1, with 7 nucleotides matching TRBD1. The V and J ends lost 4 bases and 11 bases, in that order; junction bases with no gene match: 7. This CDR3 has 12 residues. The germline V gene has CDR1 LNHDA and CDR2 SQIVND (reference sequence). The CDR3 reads CASSTRQGPAFF. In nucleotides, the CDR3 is TGTGCCAGTAGTACTCGACAGGGCCCGGCTTTCTTT. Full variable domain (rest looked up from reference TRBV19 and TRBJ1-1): DGGITQSPKYLFRKEGQNVTLSCEQNLNHDAMYWYRQDPGQGLRLIYYSQIVNDFQKGDIAEGYSVSREKKESFPLTVTSAQKNPTAFYLCASSTRQGPAFFGQGTRLTVV.

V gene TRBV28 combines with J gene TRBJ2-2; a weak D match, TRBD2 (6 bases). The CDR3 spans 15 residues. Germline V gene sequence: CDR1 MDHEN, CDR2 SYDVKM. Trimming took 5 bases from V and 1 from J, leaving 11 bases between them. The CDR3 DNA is TGTGCCAGCAGTCCCATTAGCGGGAACACCGGGGAGCTGTTTTTT. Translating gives CASSPISGNTGELFF.

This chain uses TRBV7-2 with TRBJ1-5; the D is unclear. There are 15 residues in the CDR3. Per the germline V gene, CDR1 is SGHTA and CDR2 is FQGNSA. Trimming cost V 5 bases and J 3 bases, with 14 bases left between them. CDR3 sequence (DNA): TGTGCCAGCAGCCCCCTTGGGGTTCCCAATCAGCCCCAGCATTTT. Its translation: CASSPLGVPNQPQHF.

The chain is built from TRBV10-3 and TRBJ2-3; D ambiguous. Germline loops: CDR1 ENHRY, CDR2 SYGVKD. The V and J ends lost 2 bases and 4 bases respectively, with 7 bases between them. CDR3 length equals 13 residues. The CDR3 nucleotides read TGTGCCATCAGTGAGGAAAGTGCAGATACGCAGTATTTT. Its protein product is CAISEESADTQYF.

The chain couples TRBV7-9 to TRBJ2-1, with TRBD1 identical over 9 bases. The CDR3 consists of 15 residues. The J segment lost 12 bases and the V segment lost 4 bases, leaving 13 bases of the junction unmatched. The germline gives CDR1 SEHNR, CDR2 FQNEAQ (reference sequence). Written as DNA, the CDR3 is TGTGCCAGCAGCTACACAGGGGGCGGGCTGGTTCGGCAGTTCTTC. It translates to CASSYTGGGLVRQFF.

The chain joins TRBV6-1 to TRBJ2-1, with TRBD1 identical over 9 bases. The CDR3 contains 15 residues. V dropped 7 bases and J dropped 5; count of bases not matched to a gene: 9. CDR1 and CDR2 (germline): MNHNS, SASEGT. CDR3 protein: CASNPTGTGNNEQFF. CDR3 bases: TGTGCCAGCAATCCCACCGGGACAGGGAACAATGAGCAGTTCTTC.

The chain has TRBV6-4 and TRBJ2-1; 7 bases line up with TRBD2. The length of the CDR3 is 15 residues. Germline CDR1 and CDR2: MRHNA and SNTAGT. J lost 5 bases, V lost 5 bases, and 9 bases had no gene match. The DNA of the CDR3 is TGTGCCAGCAGTCCCTCGGGGGGTAGGGACAATGAGCAGTTCTTC. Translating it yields CASSPSGGRDNEQFF.

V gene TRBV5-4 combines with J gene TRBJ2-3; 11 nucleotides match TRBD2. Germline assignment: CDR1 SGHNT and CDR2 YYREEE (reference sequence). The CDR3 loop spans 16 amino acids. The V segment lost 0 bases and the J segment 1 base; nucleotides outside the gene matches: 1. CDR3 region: CASSLELAGGTDTQYF. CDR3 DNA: TGTGCCAGCAGCTTGGAACTAGCGGGGGGCACAGATACGCAGTATTTT.

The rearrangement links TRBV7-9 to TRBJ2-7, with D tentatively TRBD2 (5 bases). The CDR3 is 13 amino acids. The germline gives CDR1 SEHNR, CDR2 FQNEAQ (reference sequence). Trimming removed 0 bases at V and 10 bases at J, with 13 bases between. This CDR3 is CASSLAGGRSQYF. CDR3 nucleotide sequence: TGTGCCAGCAGCTTAGCCGGCGGGCGAAGTCAGTACTTC.

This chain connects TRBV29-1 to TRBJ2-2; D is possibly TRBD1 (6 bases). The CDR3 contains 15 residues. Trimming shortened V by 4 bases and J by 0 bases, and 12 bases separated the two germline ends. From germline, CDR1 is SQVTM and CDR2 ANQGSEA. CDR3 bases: TGCAGCGTTGTGGGGGCAGGGGCGAACACCGGGGAGCTGTTTTTT. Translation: CSVVGAGANTGELFF.